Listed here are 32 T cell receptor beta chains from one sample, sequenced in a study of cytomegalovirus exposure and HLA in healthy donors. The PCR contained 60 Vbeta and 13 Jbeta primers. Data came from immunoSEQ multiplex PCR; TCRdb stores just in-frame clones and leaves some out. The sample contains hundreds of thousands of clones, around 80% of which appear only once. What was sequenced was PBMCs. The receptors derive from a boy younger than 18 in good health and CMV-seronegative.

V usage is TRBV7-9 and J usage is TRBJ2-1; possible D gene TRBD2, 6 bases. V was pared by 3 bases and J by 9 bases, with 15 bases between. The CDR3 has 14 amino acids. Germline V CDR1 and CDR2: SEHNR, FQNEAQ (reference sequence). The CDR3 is CASSLEGLEGEQFF. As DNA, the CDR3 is TGTGCCAGCAGCTTGGAGGGATTAGAGGGTGAGCAGTTCTTC.

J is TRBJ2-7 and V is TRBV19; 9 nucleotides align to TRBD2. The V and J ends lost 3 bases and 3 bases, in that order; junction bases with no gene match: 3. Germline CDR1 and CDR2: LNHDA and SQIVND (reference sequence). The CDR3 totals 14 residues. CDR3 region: CASSMLAGSYEQYF. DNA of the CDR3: TGTGCCAGTAGTATGCTAGCGGGGAGCTACGAGCAGTACTTC.

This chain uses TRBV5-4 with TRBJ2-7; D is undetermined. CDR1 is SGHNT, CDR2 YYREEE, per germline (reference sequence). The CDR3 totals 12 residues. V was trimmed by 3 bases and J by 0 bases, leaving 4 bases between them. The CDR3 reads CASSSRSYEQYF. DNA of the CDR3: TGTGCCAGCAGCTCCCGCTCCTACGAGCAGTACTTC.

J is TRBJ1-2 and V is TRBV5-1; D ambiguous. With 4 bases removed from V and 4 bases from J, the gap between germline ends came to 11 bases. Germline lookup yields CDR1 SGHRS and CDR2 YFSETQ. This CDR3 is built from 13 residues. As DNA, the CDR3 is TGCGCCAGCAGCGAGGGCCCCGGCTATGGCTACACCTTC. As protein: CASSEGPGYGYTF.

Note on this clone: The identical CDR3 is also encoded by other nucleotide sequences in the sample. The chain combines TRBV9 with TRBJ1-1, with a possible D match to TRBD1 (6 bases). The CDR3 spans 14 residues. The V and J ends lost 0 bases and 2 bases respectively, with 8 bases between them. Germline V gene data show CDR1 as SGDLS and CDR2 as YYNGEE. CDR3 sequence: CASSVVQGNTEAFF. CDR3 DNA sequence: TGTGCCAGCAGCGTAGTACAGGGAAACACTGAAGCTTTCTTT.

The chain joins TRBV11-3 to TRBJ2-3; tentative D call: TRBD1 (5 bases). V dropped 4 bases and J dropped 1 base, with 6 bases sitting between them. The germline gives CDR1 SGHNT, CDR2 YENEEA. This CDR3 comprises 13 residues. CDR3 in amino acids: CASSSQGTDTQYF. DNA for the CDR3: TGTGCCAGCAGCTCACAGGGCACAGATACGCAGTATTTT.

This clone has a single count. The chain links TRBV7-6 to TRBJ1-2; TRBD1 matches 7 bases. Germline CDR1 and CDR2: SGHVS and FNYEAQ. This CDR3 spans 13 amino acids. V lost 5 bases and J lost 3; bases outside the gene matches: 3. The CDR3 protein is CASSRGQYYGYTF. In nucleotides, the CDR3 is TGTGCCAGCAGCAGGGGACAGTACTATGGCTACACCTTC.

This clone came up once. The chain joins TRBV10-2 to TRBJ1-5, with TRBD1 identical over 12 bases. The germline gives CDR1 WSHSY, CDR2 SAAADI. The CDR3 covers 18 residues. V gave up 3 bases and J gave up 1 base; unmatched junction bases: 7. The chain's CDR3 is CASSDGTGGAWSNQPQHF. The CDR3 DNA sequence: TGCGCCAGCAGTGATGGGACAGGGGGCGCGTGGAGCAATCAGCCCCAGCATTTT.

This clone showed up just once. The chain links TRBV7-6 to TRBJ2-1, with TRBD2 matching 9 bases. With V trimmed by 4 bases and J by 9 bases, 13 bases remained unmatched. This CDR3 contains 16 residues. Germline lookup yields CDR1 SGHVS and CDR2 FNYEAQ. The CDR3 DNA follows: TGTGCCAGCAGCTATTACTCGGGCGGGGGGGCCGGTGAGCAGTTCTTC. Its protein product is CASSYYSGGGAGEQFF.

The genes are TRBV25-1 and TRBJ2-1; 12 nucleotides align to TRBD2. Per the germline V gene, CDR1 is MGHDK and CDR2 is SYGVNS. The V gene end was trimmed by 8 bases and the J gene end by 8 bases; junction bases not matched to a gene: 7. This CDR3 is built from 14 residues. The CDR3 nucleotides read TGTGCCAGCCAGACTAGCGGGAGAGTGCATGAGCAGTTCTTC. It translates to CASQTSGRVHEQFF.

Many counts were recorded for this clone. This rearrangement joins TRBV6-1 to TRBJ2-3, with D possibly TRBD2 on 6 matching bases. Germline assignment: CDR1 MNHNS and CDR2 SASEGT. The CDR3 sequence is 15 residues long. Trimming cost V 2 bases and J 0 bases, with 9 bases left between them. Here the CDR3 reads CASSERAGSTDTQYF. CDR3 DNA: TGTGCCAGCAGTGAACGAGCGGGCAGCACAGATACGCAGTATTTT.

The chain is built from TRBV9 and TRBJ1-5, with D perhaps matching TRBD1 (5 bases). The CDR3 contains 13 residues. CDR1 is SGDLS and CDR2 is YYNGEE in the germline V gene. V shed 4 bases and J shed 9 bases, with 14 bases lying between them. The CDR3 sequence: CASSPAPGWPQHF. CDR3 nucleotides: TGTGCCAGCAGCCCCGCCCCAGGGTGGCCCCAGCATTTT.

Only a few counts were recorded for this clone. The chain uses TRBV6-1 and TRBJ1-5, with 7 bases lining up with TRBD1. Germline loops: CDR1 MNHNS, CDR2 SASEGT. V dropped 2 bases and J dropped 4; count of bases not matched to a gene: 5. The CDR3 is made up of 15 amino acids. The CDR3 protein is CASSEKDRQNQPQHF. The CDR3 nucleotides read TGTGCCAGCAGTGAAAAGGACAGGCAAAATCAGCCCCAGCATTTT.

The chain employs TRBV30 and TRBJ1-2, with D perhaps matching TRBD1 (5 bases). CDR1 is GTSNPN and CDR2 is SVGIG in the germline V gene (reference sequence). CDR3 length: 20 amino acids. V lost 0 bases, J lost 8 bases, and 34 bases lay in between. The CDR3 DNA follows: TGTGCCTGGAGTGTACGGTTAATTGGGAAGGGGCACCCCGCCACGTGGGGCTACACCTTC. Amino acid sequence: CAWSVRLIGKGHPATWGYTF.

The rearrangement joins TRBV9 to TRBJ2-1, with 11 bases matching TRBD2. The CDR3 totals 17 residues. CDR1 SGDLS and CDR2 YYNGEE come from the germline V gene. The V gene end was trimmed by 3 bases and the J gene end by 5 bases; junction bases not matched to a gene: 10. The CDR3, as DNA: TGTGCCAGCAGCGGAGGGACTAGCGGACGCCCCCACAATGAGCAGTTCTTC. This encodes CASSGGTSGRPHNEQFF. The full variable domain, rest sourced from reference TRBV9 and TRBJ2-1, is DSGVTQTPKHLITATGQRVTLRCSPRSGDLSVYWYQQSLDQGLQFLIQYYNGEERAKGNILERFSAQQFPDLHSELNLSSLELGDSALYFCASSGGTSGRPHNEQFFGPGTRLTVL.

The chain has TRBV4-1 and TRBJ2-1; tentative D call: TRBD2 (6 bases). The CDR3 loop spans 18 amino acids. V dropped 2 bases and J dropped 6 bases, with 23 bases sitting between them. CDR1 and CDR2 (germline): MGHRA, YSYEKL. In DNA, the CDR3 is TGCGCCAGCAGCCAACCCCCACGTCCCGGGAGCCGAGGCAATGAGCAGTTCTTC. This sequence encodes CASSQPPRPGSRGNEQFF.

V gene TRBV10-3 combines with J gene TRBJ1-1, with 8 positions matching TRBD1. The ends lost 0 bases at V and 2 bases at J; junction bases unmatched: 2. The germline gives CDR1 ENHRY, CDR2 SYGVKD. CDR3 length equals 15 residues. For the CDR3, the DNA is TGTGCCATCAGTGAGTCGGGGACAGGTAACACTGAAGCTTTCTTT. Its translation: CAISESGTGNTEAFF.

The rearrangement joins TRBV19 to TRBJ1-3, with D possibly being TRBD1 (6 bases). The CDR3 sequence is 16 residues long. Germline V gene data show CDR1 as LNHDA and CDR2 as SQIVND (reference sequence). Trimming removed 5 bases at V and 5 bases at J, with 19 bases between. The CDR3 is CASSAHPKTGRNTIYF. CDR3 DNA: TGTGCCAGTAGTGCGCACCCCAAGACAGGACGAAACACCATATATTTT.

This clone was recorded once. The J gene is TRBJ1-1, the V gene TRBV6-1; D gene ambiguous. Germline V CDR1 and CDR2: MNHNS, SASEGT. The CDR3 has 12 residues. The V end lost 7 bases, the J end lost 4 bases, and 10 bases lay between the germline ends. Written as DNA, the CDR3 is TGTGCCAGCACGGGGATCGCCACTGAAGCTTTCTTT. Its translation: CASTGIATEAFF.

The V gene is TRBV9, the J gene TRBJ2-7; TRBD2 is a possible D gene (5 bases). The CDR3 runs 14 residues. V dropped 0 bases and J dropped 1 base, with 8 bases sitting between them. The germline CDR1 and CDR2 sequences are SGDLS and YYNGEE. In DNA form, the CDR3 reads TGTGCCAGCAGCGTAGCGGGAACTTCCTACGAGCAGTACTTC. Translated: CASSVAGTSYEQYF.

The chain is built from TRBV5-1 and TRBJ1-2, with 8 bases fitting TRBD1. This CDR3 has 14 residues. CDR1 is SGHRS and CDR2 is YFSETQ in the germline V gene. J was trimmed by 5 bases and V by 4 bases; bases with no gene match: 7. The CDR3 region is CASSGNRDRYGYTF. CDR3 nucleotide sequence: TGCGCCAGCAGCGGCAATAGGGACAGGTATGGCTACACCTTC.

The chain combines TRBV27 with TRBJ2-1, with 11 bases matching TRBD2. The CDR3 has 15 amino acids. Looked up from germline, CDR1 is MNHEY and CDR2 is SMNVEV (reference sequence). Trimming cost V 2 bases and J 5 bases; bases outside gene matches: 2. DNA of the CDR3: TGTGCCAGCAGTTTACCGGGACTAGCGGACAATGAGCAGTTCTTC. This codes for CASSLPGLADNEQFF.

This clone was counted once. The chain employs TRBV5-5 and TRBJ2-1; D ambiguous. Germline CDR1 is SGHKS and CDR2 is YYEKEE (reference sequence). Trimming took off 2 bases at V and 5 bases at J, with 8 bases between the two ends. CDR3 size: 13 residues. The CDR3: CASSFFRNNEQFF. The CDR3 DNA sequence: TGTGCCAGCAGCTTTTTCAGGAACAATGAGCAGTTCTTC.

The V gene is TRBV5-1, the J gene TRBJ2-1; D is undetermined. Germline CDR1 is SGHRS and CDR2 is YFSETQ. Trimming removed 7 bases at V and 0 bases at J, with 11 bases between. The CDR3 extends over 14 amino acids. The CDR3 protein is CASGRVASYNEQFF. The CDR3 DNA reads TGCGCCAGCGGTCGGGTAGCCTCCTACAATGAGCAGTTCTTC.

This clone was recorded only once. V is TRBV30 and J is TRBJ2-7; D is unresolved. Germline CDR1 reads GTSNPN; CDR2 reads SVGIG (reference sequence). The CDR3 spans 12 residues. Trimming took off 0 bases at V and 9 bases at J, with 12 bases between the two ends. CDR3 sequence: CAWSVQATMQYF. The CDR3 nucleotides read TGTGCCTGGAGTGTCCAGGCTACGATGCAGTACTTC.

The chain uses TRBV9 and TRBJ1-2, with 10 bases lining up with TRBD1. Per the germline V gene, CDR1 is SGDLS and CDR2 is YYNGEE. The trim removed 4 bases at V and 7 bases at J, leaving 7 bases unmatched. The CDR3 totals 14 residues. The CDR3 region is CASSSRTGGVGYTF. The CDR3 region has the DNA TGTGCCAGCAGCTCTCGGACAGGGGGGGTTGGCTACACCTTC.

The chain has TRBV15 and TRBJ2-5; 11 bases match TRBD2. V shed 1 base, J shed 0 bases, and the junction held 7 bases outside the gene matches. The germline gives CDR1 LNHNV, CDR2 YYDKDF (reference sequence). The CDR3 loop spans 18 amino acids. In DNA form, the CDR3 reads TGTGCCACCAGCAGAGCCAGTGTTAGCGGGGGGGACCAAGAGACCCAGTACTTC. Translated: CATSRASVSGGDQETQYF.

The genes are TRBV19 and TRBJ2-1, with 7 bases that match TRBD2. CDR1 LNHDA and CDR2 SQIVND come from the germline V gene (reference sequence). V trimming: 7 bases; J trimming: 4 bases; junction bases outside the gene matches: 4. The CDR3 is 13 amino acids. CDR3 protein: CASTAGVYNEQFF. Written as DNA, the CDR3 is TGTGCCAGTACTGCGGGAGTGTACAATGAGCAGTTCTTC.

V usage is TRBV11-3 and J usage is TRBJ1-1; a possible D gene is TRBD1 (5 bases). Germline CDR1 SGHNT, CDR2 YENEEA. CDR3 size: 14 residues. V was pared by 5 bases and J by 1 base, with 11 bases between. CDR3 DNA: TGTGCCAGCAGCCTTAGCGGGACGAACACTGAAGCTTTCTTT. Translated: CASSLSGTNTEAFF.

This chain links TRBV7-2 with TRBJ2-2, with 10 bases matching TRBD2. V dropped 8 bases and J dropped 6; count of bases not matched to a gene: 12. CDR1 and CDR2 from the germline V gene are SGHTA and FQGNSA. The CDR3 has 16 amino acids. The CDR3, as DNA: TGTGCCAGCGTTCTAGCGGGAGATTCGGCGGCCGGGGAGCTGTTTTTT. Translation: CASVLAGDSAAGELFF.

In DNA form, the CDR3 reads TGCGCCAGCAGCGCCCGACTAGCGGGGGAGGGACCCCTAGCCAAAAACATTCAGTACTTC. Protein: CASSARLAGEGPLAKNIQYF. The chain has TRBV5-1 and TRBJ2-4, with TRBD2 matching over 12 bases. CDR1 and CDR2 (germline): SGHRS, YFSETQ. This CDR3 comprises 20 residues. Trimming removed 4 bases from V and 0 bases from J; junction bases left unmatched: 14.

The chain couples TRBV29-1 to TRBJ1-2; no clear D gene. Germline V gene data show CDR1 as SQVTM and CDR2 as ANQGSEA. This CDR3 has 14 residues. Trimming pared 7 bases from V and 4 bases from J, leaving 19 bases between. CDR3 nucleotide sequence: TGCAGCGCTGGGGAGCGCTATCTCATCTATGGCTACACCTTC. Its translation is CSAGERYLIYGYTF. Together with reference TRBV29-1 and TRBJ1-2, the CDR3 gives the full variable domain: SAVISQKPSRDICQRGTSLTIQCQVDSQVTMMFWYRQQPGQSLTLIATANQGSEATYESGFVIDKFPISRPNLTFSTLTVSNMSPEDSSIYLCSAGERYLIYGYTFGSGTRLTVV.